Presented here are 20 T cell receptor beta chains from one specimen sequenced in a study of CD8 T cells in ankylosing spondylitis. In TCRdb, the 5' RACE reads were re-called with MiXCR into one record per CDR3 protein. This table holds 220,000 or so distinct CDR3 sequences, over 9.5% found once. Sequenced: blood, either unsorted or a sorted T cell fraction (not recorded which). The receptors shown here come from a male donor with ankylosing spondylitis or in good health (not recorded which).

This clonotype was seen many times. The chain joins TRBV20-1 to TRBJ1-1; TRBD1 agrees at 8 bases. The CDR3 consists of 15 residues. Germline V lookup: CDR1 DFQATT, CDR2 SNEGSKA (reference sequence). V lost 3 bases, J lost 4 bases, and 10 bases stayed unmatched. CDR3 sequence reads: CSARVAQGAGTEAFF. The CDR3 bases are TGCAGTGCTAGGGTTGCGCAGGGGGCTGGCACTGAAGCTTTCTTT.

The table lists this clonotype with many counts. The chain is built from TRBV20-1 and TRBJ2-3; D not certain. This CDR3 contains 12 residues. Germline assignment: CDR1 DFQATT and CDR2 SNEGSKA (reference sequence). V was trimmed by 6 bases and J by 2 bases, leaving 9 bases between them. CDR3 DNA: TGCAGTGCATTCCACGACACAGATACGCAGTATTTT. Amino acid sequence: CSAFHDTDTQYF.

This clonotype showed up many times. The V gene is TRBV20-1, the J gene TRBJ1-2; D gene uncertain. Trimming removed 6 bases at V and 7 bases at J, with 12 bases between. The CDR3 has 11 amino acids. From germline, CDR1 is DFQATT and CDR2 SNEGSKA (reference sequence). This CDR3 reads CSARARAGYTF. The DNA of the CDR3 is TGCAGTGCCCGCGCCCGGGCTGGCTACACCTTC.

The V call is TRBV7-9, the J call TRBJ2-5; D is unclear. V was shortened by 4 bases and J by 9 bases, with 15 bases between the two germline ends. The CDR3 consists of 13 residues. Germline values: CDR1 SEHNR, CDR2 FQNEAQ (reference sequence). CDR3 protein: CASSYPEIASQYF. The CDR3 DNA reads TGTGCCAGCAGCTACCCGGAGATAGCTTCCCAGTACTTC.

This clonotype was counted ten times or more. The chain recombines TRBV20-1 with TRBJ2-3; perhaps TRBD1 as D (6 bases). Germline CDR1 is DFQATT and CDR2 is SNEGSKA (reference sequence). V lost 6 bases to trimming and J lost 2 bases, with 18 bases between them. CDR3 length equals 15 residues. The CDR3 DNA reads as TGCAGTGCCGGGGAAAAGAAGGGGGTCACAGATACGCAGTATTTT. Protein product: CSAGEKKGVTDTQYF.

This clonotype was counted many times. The chain uses TRBV9 and TRBJ1-1, with D tentatively TRBD1 (5 bases). The germline V gene has CDR1 SGDLS and CDR2 YYNGEE. V lost 3 bases, J lost 0 bases, and 12 bases lay in between. This CDR3 is built from 15 residues. The DNA for the CDR3 is TGTGCCAGCAGCGCAGGGACCGTTATGAACACTGAAGCTTTCTTT. Its protein product is CASSAGTVMNTEAFF. Drawing the rest from reference TRBV9 and TRBJ1-1, the complete variable domain is DSGVTQTPKHLITATGQRVTLRCSPRSGDLSVYWYQQSLDQGLQFLIQYYNGEERAKGNILERFSAQQFPDLHSELNLSSLELGDSALYFCASSAGTVMNTEAFFGQGTRLTVV.

This clonotype was recorded at least ten times. The gene calls are TRBV12-3 or TRBV12-4 and TRBJ1-3; TRBD1 matches at 7 bases. After removal of 8 bases from V and 2 bases from J, the junction contained 9 bases not matched to a gene. There are 15 residues in the CDR3. CDR3 amino acids: CASSGLTGAGNTIYF. DNA for the CDR3: TGTGCCAGCTCGGGACTCACAGGGGCTGGAAACACCATATATTTT.

The chain is built from TRBV9 and TRBJ2-7, with TRBD1 matching 9 bases. V shed 4 bases, J shed 5 bases, and the junction held 10 bases outside the gene matches. CDR3 length: 15 amino acids. Germline CDR1 SGDLS, CDR2 YYNGEE. The CDR3 DNA is TGTGCCAGCAGCATAGAACCACAGGGGGCCCACGAGCAGTACTTC. Translation gives CASSIEPQGAHEQYF. Full variable domain (rest looked up from reference TRBV9 and TRBJ2-7): DSGVTQTPKHLITATGQRVTLRCSPRSGDLSVYWYQQSLDQGLQFLIQYYNGEERAKGNILERFSAQQFPDLHSELNLSSLELGDSALYFCASSIEPQGAHEQYFGPGTRLTVT.

This clonotype appeared many times. This chain uses TRBV6-1 with TRBJ2-7; 11 nucleotides line up with TRBD1. The CDR3 is 16 residues long. V shed 2 bases, J shed 3 bases, and the junction held 6 bases outside the gene matches. The V gene's germline CDR1 is MNHNS and CDR2 SASEGT. Here the CDR3 reads CASSEPTGTGGYEQYF. CDR3 sequence (DNA): TGTGCCAGCAGTGAACCAACCGGGACAGGGGGCTACGAGCAGTACTTC.

This clonotype was counted ten times or more. The chain couples TRBV9 to TRBJ2-3; TRBD2 matches at 13 bases. Germline trimming cut 3 bases from V and 3 bases from J; bases unmatched to any gene: 4. CDR3 length: 16 residues. Per germline, CDR1 SGDLS and CDR2 YYNGEE. The CDR3 loop reads CASSAGTSGETDTQYF. CDR3 DNA sequence: TGTGCCAGCAGCGCCGGGACTAGCGGGGAAACAGATACGCAGTATTTT.

This sequence joins TRBV5-6 and TRBJ1-5; D might be TRBD1 (6 bases). V lost 4 bases, J lost 0 bases, and 14 bases lay in between. Germline V gene sequence: CDR1 SGHDT, CDR2 YYEEEE. This CDR3 is built from 16 residues. CDR3 region: CASSTTGGASNQPQHF. CDR3 bases: TGTGCCAGCAGCACCACGGGGGGGGCTAGCAATCAGCCCCAGCATTTT.

At least ten counts were recorded for this clonotype. The chain combines TRBV20-1 with TRBJ2-3, with D possibly TRBD2 on 6 matching bases. The germline gives CDR1 DFQATT, CDR2 SNEGSKA (reference sequence). The CDR3 has 15 residues. Trimming stripped 1 base from V and 2 bases from J, with 13 bases between. The CDR3 nucleotides are TGCAGTGCTAGAGTCCCCAGCGGGCACACAGATACGCAGTATTTT. It is translated as CSARVPSGHTDTQYF.

At least ten counts were recorded for this clonotype. Here the CDR3 DNA reads TGTGCCAGCAGTTACTCGGGTGGGGGGCGGAATTCACCCCTCCACTTT. It specifies CASSYSGGGRNSPLHF. The chain is built from TRBV6-5 and TRBJ1-6; D possibly corresponds to TRBD1 (6 bases). V lost 0 bases and J lost 7, with 13 bases in between. In germline, CDR1 is MNHEY, CDR2 SVGAGI. CDR3 length equals 16 residues.

Ten or more counts support this clonotype. V is TRBV20-1 and J is TRBJ2-1; 9 bases are shared with TRBD2. V lost 3 bases to trimming and J lost 3 bases; unmatched junction nucleotides: 6. CDR1 is DFQATT, CDR2 SNEGSKA, per germline (reference sequence). This CDR3 comprises 15 residues. CDR3 sequence (DNA): TGCAGTGCTAGTCGGGCTAGCGGGGACTACAATGAGCAGTTCTTC. This gives the protein CSASRASGDYNEQFF.

This clonotype was detected many times. The rearrangement joins TRBV5-1 to TRBJ1-5; possible D gene TRBD1, 5 bases. Germline CDR1 SGHRS, CDR2 YFSETQ. Between the trimmed V and J ends, which lost 4 bases and 0 bases, there was a span of 20 bases. This CDR3 contains 18 residues. The DNA for the CDR3 is TGCGCCAGCAGCCCTTCGACGCCGATGGGGGATAGCAATCAGCCCCAGCATTTT. This translates into CASSPSTPMGDSNQPQHF.

The J gene is TRBJ1-5, the V gene TRBV28; no firm D call. This CDR3 is built from 16 residues. CDR1 is MDHEN, CDR2 SYDVKM, per germline. V lost 2 bases, J lost 4 bases, and 15 bases lay in between. DNA for the CDR3: TGTGCCAGCAGTTTACAATTGCGGCAGGCGAATCAGCCCCAGCATTTT. This sequence encodes CASSLQLRQANQPQHF.

This clonotype was observed at least ten times. CDR3 DNA sequence: TGCAGCGTAGAGCCGGGACTAGGAAACACAGATACGCAGTATTTT. Translated, it gives CSVEPGLGNTDTQYF. The J gene is TRBJ2-3, the V gene TRBV29-1; 8 bases align to TRBD2. V shed 6 bases and J 2 bases; nucleotides not matched to a gene: 10. This CDR3 is built from 15 residues. The germline gives CDR1 SQVTM, CDR2 ANQGSEA.

This clonotype was detected a few times. The chain has TRBV2 and TRBJ1-1; perhaps TRBD1 as D (5 bases). The V gene's germline CDR1 is SNHLY and CDR2 FYNNEI. The CDR3 loop spans 14 amino acids. V was shortened by 7 bases and J by 6 bases, with 18 bases between the two germline ends. CDR3 region: CASTGGRAIAEAFF. The DNA of the CDR3 is TGTGCCAGCACCGGAGGCAGGGCCATCGCTGAAGCTTTCTTT.

This clonotype came up many times. V and J are TRBV7-3 and TRBJ2-2; a possible D gene is TRBD1 (6 bases). The germline V gene has CDR1 SGHTA and CDR2 FQGTGA. V was pared by 5 bases and J by 8 bases, with 15 bases between. The CDR3 length is 14 residues. This CDR3 reads CASSLDSLRGELFF. In DNA form, the CDR3 reads TGTGCCAGCAGCCTGGACAGTCTTCGGGGGGAGCTGTTTTTT.

This clonotype showed up just a few times. The rearrangement links TRBV7-2 to TRBJ1-5; 7 bases match TRBD1. Germline CDR1 reads SGHTA; CDR2 reads FQGNSA. J was trimmed by 1 base and V by 6 bases; bases with no gene match: 3. The CDR3 spans 14 residues. The CDR3 loop is CASSQGVSNQPQHF. The CDR3 DNA reads as TGTGCCAGCAGTCAGGGGGTGAGCAATCAGCCCCAGCATTTT. The variable domain in full, with the rest retrieved from reference TRBV7-2 and TRBJ1-5, is GAGVSQSPSNKVTEKGKDVELRCDPISGHTALYWYRQSLGQGLEFLIYFQGNSAPDKSGLPSDRFSAERTGGSVSTLTIQRTQQEDSAVYLCASSQGVSNQPQHFGDGTRLSIL.